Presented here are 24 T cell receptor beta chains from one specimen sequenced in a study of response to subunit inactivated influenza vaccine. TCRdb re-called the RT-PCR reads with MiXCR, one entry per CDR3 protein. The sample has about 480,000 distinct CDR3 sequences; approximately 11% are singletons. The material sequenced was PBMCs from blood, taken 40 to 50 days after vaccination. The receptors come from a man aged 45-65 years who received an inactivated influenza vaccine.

CDR3 bases: TGTGCCAGCAGCTACGGGACTAGCGGAAAGAGCTACGAGCAGTACTTC. Protein product: CASSYGTSGKSYEQYF. The V and J genes are TRBV27 and TRBJ2-7; 11 bases agree with TRBD2. The CDR3 spans 16 residues. Germline lookup yields CDR1 MNHEY and CDR2 SMNVEV (reference sequence). The ends lost 6 bases at V and 3 bases at J; junction bases unmatched: 10.

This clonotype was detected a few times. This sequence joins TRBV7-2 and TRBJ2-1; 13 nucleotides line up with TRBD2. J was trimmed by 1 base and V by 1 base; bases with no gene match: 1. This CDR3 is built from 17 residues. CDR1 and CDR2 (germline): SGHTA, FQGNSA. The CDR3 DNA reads TGTGCCAGCAGCTTAGTGGGACTAGCGGGATCCTACAATGAGCAGTTCTTC. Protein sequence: CASSLVGLAGSYNEQFF.

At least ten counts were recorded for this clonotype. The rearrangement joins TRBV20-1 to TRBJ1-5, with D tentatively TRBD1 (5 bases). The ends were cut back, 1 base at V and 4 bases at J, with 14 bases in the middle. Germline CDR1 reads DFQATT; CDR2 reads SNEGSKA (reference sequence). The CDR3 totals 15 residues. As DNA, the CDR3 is TGCAGTGCTAGAGGTACGGGGGTGTGGAATCAGCCCCAGCATTTT. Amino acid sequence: CSARGTGVWNQPQHF.

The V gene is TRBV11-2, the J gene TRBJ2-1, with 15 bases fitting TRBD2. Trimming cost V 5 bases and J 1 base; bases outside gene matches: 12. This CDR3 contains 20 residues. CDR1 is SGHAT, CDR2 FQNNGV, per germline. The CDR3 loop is CASSTTGLAGGPRSYNEQFF. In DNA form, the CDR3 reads TGTGCCAGCAGCACCACGGGACTAGCGGGAGGCCCCAGGTCCTACAATGAGCAGTTCTTC.

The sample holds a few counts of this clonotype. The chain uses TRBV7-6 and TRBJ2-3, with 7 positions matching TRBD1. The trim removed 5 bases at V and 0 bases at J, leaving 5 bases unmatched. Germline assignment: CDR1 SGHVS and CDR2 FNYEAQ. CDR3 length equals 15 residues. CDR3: CASSKGTASTDTQYF. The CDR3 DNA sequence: TGTGCCAGCAGCAAAGGGACAGCGAGCACAGATACGCAGTATTTT.

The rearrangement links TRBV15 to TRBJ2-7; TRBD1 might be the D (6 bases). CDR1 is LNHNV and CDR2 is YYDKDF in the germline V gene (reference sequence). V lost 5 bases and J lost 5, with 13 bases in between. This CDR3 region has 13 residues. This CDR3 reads CATSPGQGDEQYF. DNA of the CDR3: TGTGCCACCAGCCCGGGACAAGGAGACGAGCAGTACTTC.

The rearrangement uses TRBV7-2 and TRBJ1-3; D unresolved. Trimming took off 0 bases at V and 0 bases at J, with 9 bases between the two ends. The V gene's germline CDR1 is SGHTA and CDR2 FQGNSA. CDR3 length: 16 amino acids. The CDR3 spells CASSLAGSSSGNTIYF. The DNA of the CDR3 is TGTGCCAGCAGCTTAGCAGGCAGCAGCTCTGGAAACACCATATATTTT.

The CDR3 DNA reads TGCGCCAGCTTCCGCGGGACTAGCGGCGAAGAGACCCAGTACTTC. It encodes CASFRGTSGEETQYF. The chain couples TRBV23-1 to TRBJ2-5; TRBD2 agrees at 11 bases. TRBV23-1 is labeled an ORF, and its function is uncertain. V was pared by 8 bases and J by 3 bases, with 8 bases of the junction left unmatched. This CDR3 contains 15 residues.

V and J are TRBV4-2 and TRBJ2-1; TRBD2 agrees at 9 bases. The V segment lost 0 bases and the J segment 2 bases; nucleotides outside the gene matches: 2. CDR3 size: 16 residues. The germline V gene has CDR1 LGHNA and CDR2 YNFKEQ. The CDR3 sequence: CASSQELAGTYNEQFF. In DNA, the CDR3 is TGTGCCAGCAGCCAAGAGCTAGCGGGGACCTACAATGAGCAGTTCTTC.

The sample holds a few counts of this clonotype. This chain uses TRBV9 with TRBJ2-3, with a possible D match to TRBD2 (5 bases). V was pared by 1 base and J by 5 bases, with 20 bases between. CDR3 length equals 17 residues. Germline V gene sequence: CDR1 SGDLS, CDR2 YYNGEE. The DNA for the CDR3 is TGTGCCAGCAGCGTATATGAGGGAGAGGTATTTTTAGATACGCAGTATTTT. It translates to CASSVYEGEVFLDTQYF.

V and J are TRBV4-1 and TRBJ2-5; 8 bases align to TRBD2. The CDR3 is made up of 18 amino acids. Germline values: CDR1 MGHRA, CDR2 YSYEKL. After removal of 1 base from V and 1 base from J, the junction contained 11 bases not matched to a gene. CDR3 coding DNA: TGCGCCAGCAGCCAAGGAGGAACTAGCGGCCAATTCCAAGAGACCCAGTACTTC. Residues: CASSQGGTSGQFQETQYF.

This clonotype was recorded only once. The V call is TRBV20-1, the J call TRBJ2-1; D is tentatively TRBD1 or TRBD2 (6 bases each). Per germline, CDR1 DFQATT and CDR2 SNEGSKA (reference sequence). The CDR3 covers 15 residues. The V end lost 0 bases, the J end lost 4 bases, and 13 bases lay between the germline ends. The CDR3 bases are TGCAGTGCTAGAGATTCCGGGGGCACTTACAATGAGCAGTTCTTC. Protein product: CSARDSGGTYNEQFF.

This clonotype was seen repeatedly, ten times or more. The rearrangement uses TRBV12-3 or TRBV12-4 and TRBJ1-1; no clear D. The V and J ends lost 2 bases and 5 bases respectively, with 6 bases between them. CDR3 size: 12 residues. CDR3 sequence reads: CASSLSHTEAFF. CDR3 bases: TGTGCCAGCAGTTTAAGTCATACTGAAGCTTTCTTT.

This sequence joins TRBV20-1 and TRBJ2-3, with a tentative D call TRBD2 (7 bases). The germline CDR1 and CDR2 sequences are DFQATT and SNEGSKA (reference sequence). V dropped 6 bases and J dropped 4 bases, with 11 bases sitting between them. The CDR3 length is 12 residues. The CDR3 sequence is CSAGGGADTQYF. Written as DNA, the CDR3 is TGCAGTGCGGGAGGGGGGGCAGATACGCAGTATTTT.

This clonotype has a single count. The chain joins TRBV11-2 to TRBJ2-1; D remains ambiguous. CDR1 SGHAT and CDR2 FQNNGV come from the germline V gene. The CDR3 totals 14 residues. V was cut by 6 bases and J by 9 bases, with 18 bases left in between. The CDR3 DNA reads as TGTGCCAGCAGTGTAGGCGTAGCCTGGGGTGAGCAGTTCTTC. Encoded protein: CASSVGVAWGEQFF.

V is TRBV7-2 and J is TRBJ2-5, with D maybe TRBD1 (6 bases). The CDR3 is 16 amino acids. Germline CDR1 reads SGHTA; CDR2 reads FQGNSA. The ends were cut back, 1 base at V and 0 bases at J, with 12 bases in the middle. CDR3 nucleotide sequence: TGTGCCAGCAGCTTAGGGAAGGGGGAGTACCAAGAGACCCAGTACTTC. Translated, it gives CASSLGKGEYQETQYF. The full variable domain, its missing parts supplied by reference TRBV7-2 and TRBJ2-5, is GAGVSQSPSNKVTEKGKDVELRCDPISGHTALYWYRQSLGQGLEFLIYFQGNSAPDKSGLPSDRFSAERTGGSVSTLTIQRTQQEDSAVYLCASSLGKGEYQETQYFGPGTRLLVL.

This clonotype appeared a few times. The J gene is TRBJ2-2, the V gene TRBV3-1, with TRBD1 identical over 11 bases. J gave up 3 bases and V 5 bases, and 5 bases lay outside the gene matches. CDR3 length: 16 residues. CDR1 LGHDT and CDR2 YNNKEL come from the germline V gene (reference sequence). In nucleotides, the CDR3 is TGTGCCAGCAGCGACCGGGACAGGGGGTACACCGGGGAGCTGTTTTTT. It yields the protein CASSDRDRGYTGELFF.

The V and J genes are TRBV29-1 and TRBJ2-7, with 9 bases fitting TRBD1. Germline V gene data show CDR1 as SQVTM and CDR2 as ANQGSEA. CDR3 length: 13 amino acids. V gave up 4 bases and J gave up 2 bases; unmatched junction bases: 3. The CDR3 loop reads CSVGTGETYEQYF. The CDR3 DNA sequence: TGCAGCGTTGGGACAGGGGAGACCTACGAGCAGTACTTC.

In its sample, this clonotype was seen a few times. CDR3 in DNA: TGTGCCAGCAGTTTATCCGACAGTTCAAGTGGCTACACCTTC. Residues: CASSLSDSSSGYTF. The chain couples TRBV27 to TRBJ1-2, with a weak D call TRBD1 (5 bases). In germline, CDR1 is MNHEY, CDR2 SMNVEV (reference sequence). CDR3 size: 14 residues. V dropped 0 bases and J dropped 7 bases, with 12 bases sitting between them.

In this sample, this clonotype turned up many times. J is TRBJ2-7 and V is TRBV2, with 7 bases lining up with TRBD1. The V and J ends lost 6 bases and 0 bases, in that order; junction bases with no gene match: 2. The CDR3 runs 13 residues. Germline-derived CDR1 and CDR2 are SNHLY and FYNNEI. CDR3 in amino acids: CASSDRASYEQYF. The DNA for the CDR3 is TGTGCCAGCAGCGACAGGGCCTCCTACGAGCAGTACTTC. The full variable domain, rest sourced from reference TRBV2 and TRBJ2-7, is EPEVTQTPSHQVTQMGQEVILRCVPISNHLYFYWYRQILGQKVEFLVSFYNNEISEKSEIFDDQFSVERPDGSNFTLKIRSTKLEDSAMYFCASSDRASYEQYFGPGTRLTVT.

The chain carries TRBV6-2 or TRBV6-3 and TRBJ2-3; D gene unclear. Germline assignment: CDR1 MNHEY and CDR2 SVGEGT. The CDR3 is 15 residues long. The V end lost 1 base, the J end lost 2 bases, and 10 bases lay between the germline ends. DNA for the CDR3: TGTGCCAGCAGTTACTTCCGGGCCAACACAGATACGCAGTATTTT. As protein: CASSYFRANTDTQYF.

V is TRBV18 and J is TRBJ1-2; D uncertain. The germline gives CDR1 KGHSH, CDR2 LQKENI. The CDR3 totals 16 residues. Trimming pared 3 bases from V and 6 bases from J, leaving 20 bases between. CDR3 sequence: CASSPTVGQGKDGYTF. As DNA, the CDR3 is TGTGCCAGCTCACCCACAGTAGGCCAAGGGAAGGATGGCTACACCTTC.

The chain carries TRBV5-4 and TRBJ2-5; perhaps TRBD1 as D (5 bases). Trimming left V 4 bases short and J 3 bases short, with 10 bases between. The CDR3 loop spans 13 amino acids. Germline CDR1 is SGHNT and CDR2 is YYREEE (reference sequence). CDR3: CASSDQTEETQYF. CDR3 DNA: TGTGCCAGCAGCGACCAGACAGAAGAGACCCAGTACTTC.

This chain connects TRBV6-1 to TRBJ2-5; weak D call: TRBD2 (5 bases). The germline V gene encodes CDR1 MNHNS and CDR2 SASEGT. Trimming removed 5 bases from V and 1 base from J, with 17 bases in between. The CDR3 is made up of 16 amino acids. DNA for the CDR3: TGTGCCAGCAGTAGCGGTCCTTCAGACCTCCAAGAGACCCAGTACTTC. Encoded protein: CASSSGPSDLQETQYF.